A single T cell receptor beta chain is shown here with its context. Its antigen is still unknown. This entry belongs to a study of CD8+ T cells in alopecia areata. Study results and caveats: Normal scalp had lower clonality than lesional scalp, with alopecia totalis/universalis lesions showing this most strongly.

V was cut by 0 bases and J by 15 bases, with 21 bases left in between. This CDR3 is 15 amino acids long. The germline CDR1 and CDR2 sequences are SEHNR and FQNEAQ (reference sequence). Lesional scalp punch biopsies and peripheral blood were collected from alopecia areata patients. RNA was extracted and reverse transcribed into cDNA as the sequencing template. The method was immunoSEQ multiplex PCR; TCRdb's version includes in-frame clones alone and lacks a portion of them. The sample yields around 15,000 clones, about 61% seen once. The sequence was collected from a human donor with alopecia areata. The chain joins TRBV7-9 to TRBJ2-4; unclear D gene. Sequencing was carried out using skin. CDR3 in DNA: TGTGCCAGCAGCTTAGCAACGCGGCCTGACACTCCTCTGTACTTC. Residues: CASSLATRPDTPLYF.